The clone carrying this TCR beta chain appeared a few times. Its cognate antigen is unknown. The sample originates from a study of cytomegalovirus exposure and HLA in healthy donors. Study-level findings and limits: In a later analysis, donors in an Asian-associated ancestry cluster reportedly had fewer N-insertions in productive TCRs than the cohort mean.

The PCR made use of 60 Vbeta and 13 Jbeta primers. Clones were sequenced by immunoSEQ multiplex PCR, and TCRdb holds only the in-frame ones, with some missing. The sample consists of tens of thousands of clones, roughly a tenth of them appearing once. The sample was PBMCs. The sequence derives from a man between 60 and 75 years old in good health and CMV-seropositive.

The CDR3 DNA reads as TGTGCCATCAGTGGGAACGGGGAGAACACTGAAGCTTTCTTT. This sequence encodes CAISGNGENTEAFF. This chain links TRBV10-3 with TRBJ1-1; the D is unclear. Per germline, CDR1 ENHRY and CDR2 SYGVKD. V lost 4 bases and J lost 1, with 10 bases in between. This CDR3 comprises 14 residues.